This T cell receptor beta chain was identified in a study of identical twins. This clonotype was recorded many times. TCRdb fed the 5' RACE reads into MiXCR, producing one record per CDR3 protein. The table lists hundreds of thousands of distinct CDR3 sequences, around 6.1% of them singletons. The CDR3 consists of 14 residues. V was cut by 8 bases and J by 0 bases, with 14 bases left in between. Material for sequencing was naive T cells sorted from blood. The chain couples TRBV12-3 or TRBV12-4 to TRBJ2-7; no clear D. The source of this sequence is a man in his late teens or twenties in good health. For the CDR3, the DNA is TGTGCCAGCGCCCCCGACCCATACTCCTACGAGCAGTACTTC. This codes for CASAPDPYSYEQYF.